Shown below are 18 T cell receptor beta chains from a single sample sequenced in a study of T-cell reconstitution after alpha-beta-depleted transplantation in children. Preparation of the TCRbeta library involved a method that used unique molecular identifiers. Each CDR3 protein is one row after TCRdb ran MiXCR on the PCR reads. Of some 200,000 distinct CDR3 sequences in the sample, about 8.8% were seen once. This specimen consisted of PBMCs from the stem cell graft donor, obtained from the stem cell graft. All receptors derive from a human donor who donated a stem cell graft to a child with SCID.

In this sample, this clonotype turned up a few times. This rearrangement joins TRBV7-8 to TRBJ1-6, with TRBD1 matching over 7 bases. Unmatched junction bases numbered 4, after V lost 1 base and J lost 10 bases. Looked up from germline, CDR1 is SGHVS and CDR2 is FQNEAQ. There are 14 residues in the CDR3. The CDR3 loop reads CASSLGQGVSPLHF. CDR3 sequence (DNA): TGTGCCAGCAGCTTAGGACAGGGAGTATCACCCCTCCACTTT.

This clonotype has a count of ten or more. The chain has TRBV7-2 and TRBJ2-3; D tentatively fits TRBD1 or TRBD2 (6 bases each). The CDR3 totals 15 residues. The V and J ends lost 5 bases and 0 bases respectively, with 12 bases between them. Germline V gene lookup returns CDR1 SGHTA and CDR2 FQGNSA. The CDR3 loop reads CASSPRGQSTDTQYF. The CDR3 region has the DNA TGTGCCAGCAGCCCCCGGGGGCAGAGCACAGATACGCAGTATTTT.

This clonotype was observed many times. The chain employs TRBV20-1 and TRBJ1-5, with 7 bases aligning to TRBD1. The CDR3 contains 14 residues. V lost 3 bases and J lost 0; bases outside the gene matches: 2. CDR1 is DFQATT and CDR2 is SNEGSKA in the germline V gene (reference sequence). The CDR3: CSASGTVSNQPQHF. CDR3 coding DNA: TGCAGTGCTAGTGGGACAGTTAGCAATCAGCCCCAGCATTTT.

Notes on this clonotype: The junction shows a germline mismatch at one end, possibly a read error. The V and J genes are TRBV28 and TRBJ1-5; TRBD1 agrees at 8 bases. The CDR3 length is 15 residues. CDR1 and CDR2 (germline): MDHEN, SYDVKM. CDR3 nucleotides: TGTGCCAGCAGCTTATTCGACAGGGGCCATCAGCCCCAGCATTTT. This translates into CASSLFDRGHQPQHF.

This clonotype was counted many times. The chain is built from TRBV5-1 and TRBJ1-4; maybe TRBD1 (6 bases). Germline V gene lookup returns CDR1 SGHRS and CDR2 YFSETQ. CDR3 length equals 16 residues. V lost 1 base, J lost 7 bases, and 17 bases lay in between. The CDR3 bases are TGCGCCAGCAGCTTGAGGGGGACGCGGCTGGGTGAAAAACTGTTTTTT. This encodes CASSLRGTRLGEKLFF.

In this sample, this clonotype turned up many times. The rearrangement joins TRBV7-2 to TRBJ2-2; no clear D gene. The V end lost 5 bases, the J end lost 5 bases, and 9 bases lay between the germline ends. The germline V gene encodes CDR1 SGHTA and CDR2 FQGNSA. The CDR3 has 13 amino acids. The CDR3: CASSPSRTGELFF. The CDR3 region has the DNA TGTGCCAGCAGCCCCTCCCGAACCGGGGAGCTGTTTTTT.

This clonotype was seen at least ten times. J is TRBJ2-2 and V is TRBV5-1; tentatively, D is TRBD1 (6 bases). The germline V gene encodes CDR1 SGHRS and CDR2 YFSETQ. The length of the CDR3 is 18 residues. The V gene lost 0 bases and the J gene lost 4 bases, with 19 bases spanning the gap. As DNA, the CDR3 is TGCGCCAGCAGCTTGGGTTGGACAAGACAGGTTCCCACCGGGGAGCTGTTTTTT. It translates to CASSLGWTRQVPTGELFF.

There are many counts of this clonotype. The DNA of the CDR3 is TGTGCCAGCAGCTTGGTAGATGGCGGCTACGAGCAGTACTTC. This translates into CASSLVDGGYEQYF. This sequence joins TRBV5-6 and TRBJ2-7, with D unresolved. V lost 0 bases and J lost 3, with 10 bases in between. This CDR3 contains 14 residues. CDR1 SGHDT and CDR2 YYEEEE come from the germline V gene.

This clonotype was detected many times. The J gene is TRBJ1-1, the V gene TRBV7-8; D may be TRBD1 (6 bases). Trimming removed 5 bases at V and 9 bases at J, with 16 bases between. This CDR3 contains 13 residues. Per the germline V gene, CDR1 is SGHVS and CDR2 is FQNEAQ. CDR3 nucleotides: TGTGCCAGCAGCGCCGAAGAGGACAGCCAAGCTTTCTTT. Translation: CASSAEEDSQAFF.

This clonotype was picked up many times. The chain recombines TRBV9 with TRBJ2-7; D is undetermined. The V and J ends lost 0 bases and 2 bases respectively, with 9 bases between them. The CDR3 consists of 14 residues. From germline, CDR1 is SGDLS and CDR2 YYNGEE. The CDR3 bases are TGTGCCAGCAGCGTAGGGCCAGAAACCTACGAGCAGTACTTC. Amino acids: CASSVGPETYEQYF.

This clonotype has ten or more counts. The chain joins TRBV5-1 to TRBJ1-1; TRBD1 is a possible D gene (6 bases). The germline V gene has CDR1 SGHRS and CDR2 YFSETQ. Trimming stripped 3 bases from V and 4 bases from J, with 10 bases between. The CDR3 sequence is 13 residues long. CDR3 sequence (DNA): TGCGCCAGCAGCTCGGACAGCTTCACTGAAGCTTTCTTT. Translating it yields CASSSDSFTEAFF.

This clonotype was detected only a few times. The chain links TRBV20-1 to TRBJ1-2; TRBD1 might be the D (6 bases). This CDR3 region has 14 residues. Trimming cost V 5 bases and J 12 bases, with 25 bases left between them. Germline V lookup: CDR1 DFQATT, CDR2 SNEGSKA (reference sequence). The DNA of the CDR3 is TGCAGTGCTGGGCGATCAGGAGGCCCGGGGGGCGACACCTTC. This translates into CSAGRSGGPGGDTF.

This clonotype has just a few counts. This chain joins TRBV10-2 and TRBJ2-1; 14 bases line up with TRBD2. The CDR3 has 14 amino acids. From germline, CDR1 is WSHSY and CDR2 SAAADI. Losses at the gene ends were 6 bases for V and 8 bases for J; bases not matched to a gene: 3. CDR3 bases: TGCGCCAGCAGGACTAGCGGGGGGGGATATGAGCAGTTCTTC. Protein product: CASRTSGGGYEQFF.

The CDR3 nucleotides read TGCAGTGCCCGTGGACAGGGGGTAAGCTCACCCCTCCACTTT. Its protein product is CSARGQGVSSPLHF. The chain joins TRBV20-1 to TRBJ1-6; 10 nucleotides align to TRBD1. This CDR3 contains 14 residues. Trimming removed 6 bases from V and 10 bases from J; junction bases left unmatched: 9. Germline V CDR1 and CDR2: DFQATT, SNEGSKA (reference sequence).

This clonotype was seen at least ten times. The chain links TRBV15 to TRBJ1-1; D may be TRBD1 (6 bases). Deletions cut 0 bases from V and 0 bases from J, with 26 bases between. This CDR3 is 21 amino acids long. CDR1 and CDR2 (germline): LNHNV, YYDKDF (reference sequence). The CDR3 is CATSRDRNRALVDFMNTEAFF. The CDR3 coding sequence is TGTGCCACCAGCAGAGACAGGAACAGGGCTCTAGTTGACTTTATGAACACTGAAGCTTTCTTT.

This clonotype has a count of ten or more. The V gene is TRBV5-1, the J gene TRBJ1-1; D is unclear. From germline, CDR1 is SGHRS and CDR2 YFSETQ. V was shortened by 0 bases and J by 2 bases, with 11 bases between the two germline ends. This CDR3 has 15 residues. Written as DNA, the CDR3 is TGCGCCAGCAGCTTGGAGGGTGTAGGAAACACTGAAGCTTTCTTT. It is translated as CASSLEGVGNTEAFF.

This clonotype was counted ten times or more. The chain uses TRBV20-1 and TRBJ1-1; 8 bases are a match to TRBD1. Germline assignment: CDR1 DFQATT and CDR2 SNEGSKA (reference sequence). The CDR3 contains 12 residues. Trimming cost V 5 bases and J 4 bases; bases outside gene matches: 3. DNA for the CDR3: TGCAGTGCTCTGGACAGGGCCACTGAAGCTTTCTTT. It encodes CSALDRATEAFF.

This clonotype was seen more than once but under ten times. The CDR3 reads CSAPTGANYGYTF. The CDR3 nucleotides are TGCAGTGCTCCGACAGGGGCCAACTATGGCTACACCTTC. This chain connects TRBV20-1 to TRBJ1-2; 8 nucleotides line up with TRBD1. The V segment lost 5 bases and the J segment 2 bases; nucleotides outside the gene matches: 4. Per germline, CDR1 DFQATT and CDR2 SNEGSKA (reference sequence). This CDR3 has 13 amino acids.